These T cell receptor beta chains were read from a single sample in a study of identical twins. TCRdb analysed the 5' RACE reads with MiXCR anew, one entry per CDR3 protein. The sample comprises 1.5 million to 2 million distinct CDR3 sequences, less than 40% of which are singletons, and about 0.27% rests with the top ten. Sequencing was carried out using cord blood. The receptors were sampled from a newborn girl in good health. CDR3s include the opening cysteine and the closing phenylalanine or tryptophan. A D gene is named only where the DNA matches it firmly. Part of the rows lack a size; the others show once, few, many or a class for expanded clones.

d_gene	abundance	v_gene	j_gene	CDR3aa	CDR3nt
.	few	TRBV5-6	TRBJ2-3	CASSFKLASSTDTQYF	TGTGCCAGCAGCTTTAAGCTAGCGTCTAGCACAGATACGCAGTATTTT
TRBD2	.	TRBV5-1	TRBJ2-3	CASRWTSGSSTDTQYF	TGCGCCAGCAGATGGACTAGCGGGAGTAGCACAGATACGCAGTATTTT
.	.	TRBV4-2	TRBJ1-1	CASSRNPGPQEGNTEAFF	TGTGCCAGCAGCCGAAACCCCGGGCCCCAAGAGGGGAACACTGAAGCTTTCTTT
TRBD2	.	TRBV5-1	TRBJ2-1	CASSLWTSGRANEQFF	TGCGCCAGCAGCTTGTGGACTAGCGGGAGGGCCAATGAGCAGTTCTTC
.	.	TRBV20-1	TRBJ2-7	CSALTSSYNEQYF	TGCAGTGCTCTGACTTCCTCCTACAATGAGCAGTACTTC
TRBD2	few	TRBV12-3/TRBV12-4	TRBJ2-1	CASSFKGTRPFF	TGTGCCAGCAGTTTTAAGGGGACTAGGCCGTTCTTC
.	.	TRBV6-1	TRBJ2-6	CASSERRSGANVLTF	TGTGCCAGCAGTGAAAGACGCTCTGGGGCCAACGTCCTGACTTTC
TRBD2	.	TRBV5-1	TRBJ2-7	CASSLAPGGAYEQYF	TGCGCCAGCAGCTTGGCGCCGGGAGGCGCCTACGAGCAGTACTTC
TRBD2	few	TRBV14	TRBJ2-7	CASSQDILAAFSYEQYF	TGTGCCAGCAGCCAAGATATCCTAGCGGCCTTCTCCTACGAGCAGTACTTC
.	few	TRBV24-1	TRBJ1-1	CATRDGTGGTFF	TGTGCCACCAGGGATGGCACGGGGGGAACTTTCTTT
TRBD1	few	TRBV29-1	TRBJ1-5	CSVSGTGGNQPQHF	TGCAGCGTCTCGGGTACAGGGGGCAATCAGCCCCAGCATTTT